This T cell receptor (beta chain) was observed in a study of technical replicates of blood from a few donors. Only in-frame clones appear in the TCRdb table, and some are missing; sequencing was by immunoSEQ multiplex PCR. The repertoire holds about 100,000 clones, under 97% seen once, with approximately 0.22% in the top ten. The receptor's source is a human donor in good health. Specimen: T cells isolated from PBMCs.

CDR3 loop: CATSRARGGRGNYGYTF. The DNA of the CDR3 is TGTGCCACCAGCAGAGCCCGGGGGGGCAGGGGTAACTATGGCTACACCTTC. V gene TRBV15 combines with J gene TRBJ1-2; TRBD1 is a possible D gene (6 bases). V was pared by 1 base and J by 1 base, with 16 bases between. In germline, CDR1 is LNHNV, CDR2 YYDKDF (reference sequence). The CDR3 loop spans 17 amino acids.